The entry below describes one T cell receptor (beta chain). The antigen is not known. One entry per CDR3 protein, called by TCRdb with MiXCR from the RT-PCR reads. The sample has about 190,000 distinct CDR3 sequences, about an eighth seen once. This CDR3 has 13 residues. Germline loops: CDR1 MGHDK, CDR2 SYGVNS. V lost 9 bases and J 5 bases, leaving 13 bases between the germline ends. The sample originates from a study of response to subunit inactivated influenza vaccine. Study-level points and caveats: The authors offered the suggestion that each seasonal influenza vaccination recruits few new T cells.

The material was CD8+ T cells sorted from PBMCs, obtained more than 4 days after vaccination. This clonotype originated in a man in his fifties or sixties who received an inactivated influenza vaccine. The chain uses TRBV25-1 and TRBJ2-2; D gene unclear. CDR3 residues: CARRLLRTGELFF. The DNA of the CDR3 is TGTGCCAGGCGACTTCTGAGGACCGGGGAGCTGTTTTTT.